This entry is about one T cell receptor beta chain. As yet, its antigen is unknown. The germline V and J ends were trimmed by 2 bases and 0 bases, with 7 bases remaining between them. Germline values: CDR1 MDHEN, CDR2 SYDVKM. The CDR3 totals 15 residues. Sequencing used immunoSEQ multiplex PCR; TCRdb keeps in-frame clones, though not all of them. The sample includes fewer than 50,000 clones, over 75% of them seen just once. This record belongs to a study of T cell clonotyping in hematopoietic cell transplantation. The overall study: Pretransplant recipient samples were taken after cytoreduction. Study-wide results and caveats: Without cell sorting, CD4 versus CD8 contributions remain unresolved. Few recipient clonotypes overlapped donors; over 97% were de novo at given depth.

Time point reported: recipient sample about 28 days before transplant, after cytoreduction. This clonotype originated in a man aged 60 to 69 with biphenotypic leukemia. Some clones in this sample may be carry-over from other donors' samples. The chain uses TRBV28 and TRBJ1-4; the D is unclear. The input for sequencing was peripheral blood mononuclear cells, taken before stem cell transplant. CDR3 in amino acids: CASSLQVATNEKLFF. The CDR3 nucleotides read TGTGCCAGCAGTTTACAAGTTGCAACTAATGAAAAACTGTTTTTT.